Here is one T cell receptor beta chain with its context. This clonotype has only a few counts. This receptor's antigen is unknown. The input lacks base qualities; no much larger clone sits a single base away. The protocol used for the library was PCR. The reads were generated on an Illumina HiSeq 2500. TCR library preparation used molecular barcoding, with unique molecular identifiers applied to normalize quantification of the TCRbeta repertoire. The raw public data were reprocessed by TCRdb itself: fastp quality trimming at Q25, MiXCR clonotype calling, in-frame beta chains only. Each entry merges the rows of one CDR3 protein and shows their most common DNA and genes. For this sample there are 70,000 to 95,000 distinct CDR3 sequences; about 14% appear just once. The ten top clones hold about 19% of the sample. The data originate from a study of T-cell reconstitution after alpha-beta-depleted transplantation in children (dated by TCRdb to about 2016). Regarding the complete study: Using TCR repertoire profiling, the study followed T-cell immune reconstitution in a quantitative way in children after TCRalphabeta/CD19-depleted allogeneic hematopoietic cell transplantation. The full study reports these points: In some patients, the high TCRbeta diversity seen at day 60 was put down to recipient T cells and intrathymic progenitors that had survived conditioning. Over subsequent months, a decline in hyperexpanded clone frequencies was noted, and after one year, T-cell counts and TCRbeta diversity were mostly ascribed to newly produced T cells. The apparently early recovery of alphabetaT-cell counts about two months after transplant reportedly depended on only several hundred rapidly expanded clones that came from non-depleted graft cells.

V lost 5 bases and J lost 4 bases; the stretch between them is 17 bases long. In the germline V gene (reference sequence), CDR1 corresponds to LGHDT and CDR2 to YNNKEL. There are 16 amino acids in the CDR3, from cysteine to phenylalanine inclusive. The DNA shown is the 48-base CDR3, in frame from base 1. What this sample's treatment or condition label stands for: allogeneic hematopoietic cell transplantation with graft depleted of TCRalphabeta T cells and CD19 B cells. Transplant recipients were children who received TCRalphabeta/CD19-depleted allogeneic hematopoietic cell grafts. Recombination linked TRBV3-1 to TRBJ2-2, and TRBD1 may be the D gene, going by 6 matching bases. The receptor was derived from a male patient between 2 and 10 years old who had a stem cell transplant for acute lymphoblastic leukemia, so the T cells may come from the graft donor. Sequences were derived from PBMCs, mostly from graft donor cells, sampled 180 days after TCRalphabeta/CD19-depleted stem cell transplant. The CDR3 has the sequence CASSIIGSRGTGELFF. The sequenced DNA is TGTGCCAGCAGCATCATAGGGAGCAGGGGCACCGGGGAGCTGTTTTTT.